These T cell receptor beta chains were read from a single sample in a study of shared clonotypes between healthy human individuals. Method: immunoSEQ multiplex PCR; TCRdb's copy keeps in-frame clones and lacks some. The table lists around 2.3 million clones, nearly 97% of them singletons, with around 0.13% in the top ten. The specimen sequenced was naive CD4+ T cells sorted from blood. The origin of the receptors is a man aged 18 to 29 in good health. Each CDR3 is given with its conserved first and last residue. D genes are given only for firm matches. The size entry is marked missing in some rows and otherwise reads once, few, many or a size class.

.	.	TRBV4-1	TRBJ2-5	CASSQGGGGLPGTQYF	TGCGCCAGCAGCCAAGGTGGAGGGGGTCTACCCGGGACCCAGTACTTC
.	once	TRBV6-6	TRBJ2-5	CASIRSGVETQYF	TGTGCCAGTATTCGGTCAGGGGTGGAGACCCAGTACTTC
.	.	TRBV7-9	TRBJ2-6	CAPSVGQGIGGANVLTF	TGTGCCCCCAGCGTGGGACAAGGTATAGGGGGGGCCAACGTCCTGACTTTC
.	.	TRBV2	TRBJ2-7	CASSSGRQAYEQYF	TGTGCCAGCAGCTCCGGGAGACAGGCCTACGAGCAGTACTTC
.	.	TRBV6-6	TRBJ1-6	CASSYASTDSPLHF	TGTGCCAGCAGTTACGCGAGTACGGATTCACCCCTCCACTTT
.	.	TRBV14	TRBJ2-5	CASRMTATETQYF	TGTGCCAGCAGGATGACTGCTACCGAGACCCAGTACTTC
TRBD2	.	TRBV7-2	TRBJ2-2	CASSLVGLAGTGELFF	TGTGCCAGCAGCTTAGTTGGGCTAGCGGGGACCGGGGAGCTGTTTTTT
.	.	TRBV7-9	TRBJ2-1	CASSWGDSRSDEQFF	TGTGCCAGCAGCTGGGGGGACTCCCGGAGCGATGAGCAGTTCTTC
TRBD1	.	TRBV30	TRBJ1-5	CAWSAGGSQPQHF	TGTGCCTGGAGTGCAGGGGGCAGTCAGCCCCAGCATTTT
.	.	TRBV29-1	TRBJ2-1	CSVRGLFYNEQFF	TGCAGCGTGCGGGGACTTTTCTACAATGAGCAGTTCTTC
.	.	TRBV5-1	TRBJ1-1	CASFADRNTEAFF	TGCGCCAGCTTTGCCGACCGGAACACTGAAGCTTTCTTT
TRBD1	.	TRBV5-5	TRBJ2-2	CASSLGLNDRATGELFF	TGTGCCAGCAGCTTGGGCCTCAATGACAGGGCCACCGGGGAGCTGTTTTTT
.	.	TRBV25-1	TRBJ2-6	CASSDPVGSSGANVLTF	TGTGCCAGCAGTGACCCCGTGGGGTCTTCTGGGGCCAACGTCCTGACTTTC
.	.	TRBV2	TRBJ1-2	CASSEDGSNYGYTF	TGTGCCAGCAGTGAAGACGGCAGTAACTATGGCTACACCTTC
.	.	TRBV28	TRBJ1-5	CASSAQGTNQPQHF	TGTGCCAGCAGTGCACAGGGAACCAATCAGCCCCAGCATTTT
.	once	TRBV28	TRBJ1-1	CASSTFGQQNTEAFF	TGTGCCAGCAGTACTTTCGGACAGCAGAACACTGAAGCTTTCTTT
TRBD1	.	TRBV27	TRBJ1-5	CASNVADRGFGVQPQHF	TGTGCCAGCAATGTCGCGGACAGGGGCTTCGGAGTTCAGCCCCAGCATTTT
.	.	TRBV11-2	TRBJ2-2	CASSLVRSKNTGELFF	TGTGCCAGCAGCTTAGTCCGGTCCAAGAACACCGGGGAGCTGTTTTTT
.	.	TRBV7-9	TRBJ2-2	CASSLASSNTGELFF	TGTGCCAGCAGCTTAGCGAGTTCGAACACCGGGGAGCTGTTTTTT
.	.	TRBV6-6	TRBJ2-7	CASSYSDSSYEQYF	TGTGCCAGCAGTTACTCAGACAGCTCCTACGAGCAGTACTTC
.	.	TRBV7-2	TRBJ2-5	CASSFRVLRETQYF	TGTGCCAGCAGCTTCCGGGTTCTGAGGGAGACCCAGTACTTC
TRBD2	.	TRBV4-1	TRBJ2-5	CASSQTAQRGGETQYF	TGCGCCAGCAGCCAAACAGCGCAGCGGGGGGGGGAGACCCAGTACTTC
.	.	TRBV29-1	TRBJ2-2	CSVELNTGELFF	TGCAGCGTTGAACTTAACACCGGGGAGCTGTTTTTT
.	.	TRBV10-3	TRBJ1-5	CAIRQNSNQPQHF	TGTGCCATCAGGCAGAATAGCAATCAGCCCCAGCATTTT
.	.	TRBV5-4	TRBJ2-3	CASSLGGSTDTQYF	TGTGCCAGCAGCTTGGGCGGGAGCACAGATACGCAGTATTTT
.	.	TRBV5-8	TRBJ2-5	CASSLDQGNQETQYF	TGTGCCAGCAGCTTGGACCAGGGGAATCAAGAGACCCAGTACTTC
TRBD2	.	TRBV28	TRBJ2-3	CASSPPGGAKDTQYF	TGTGCCAGCAGTCCCCCGGGGGGGGCAAAGGATACGCAGTATTTT
.	.	TRBV28	TRBJ1-1	CASSSRPGNTEAFF	TGTGCCAGCAGCTCCAGACCTGGGAACACTGAAGCTTTCTTT
TRBD1	.	TRBV2	TRBJ2-2	CASRGDRSSSGELFF	TGTGCCAGCAGGGGGGACAGGTCTAGTTCCGGGGAGCTGTTTTTT
.	.	TRBV10-3	TRBJ1-1	CAISVQLGNTEAFF	TGTGCCATCAGTGTACAGTTGGGGAACACTGAAGCTTTCTTT
TRBD2	.	TRBV6-5	TRBJ2-7	CASKDSGGDYEQYF	TGTGCCAGCAAAGATAGCGGGGGGGACTACGAGCAGTACTTC
TRBD1	.	TRBV5-8	TRBJ1-1	CASSLRQGRTEAFF	TGTGCCAGCAGCTTAAGACAGGGTAGGACTGAAGCTTTCTTT
.	.	TRBV28	TRBJ2-7	CASRRVYEQYF	TGTGCCAGCAGGCGGGTTTACGAGCAGTACTTC
TRBD1	.	TRBV30	TRBJ1-1	CAWSVPGDRSWGTEAFF	TGTGCCTGGAGTGTACCCGGGGACAGGAGTTGGGGGACTGAAGCTTTCTTT
.	.	TRBV7-2	TRBJ2-7	CASNIPRGTYAYEQYF	TGTGCCAGCAACATCCCGAGGGGGACATACGCCTACGAGCAGTACTTC
TRBD1	.	TRBV5-1	TRBJ1-6	CASTIQGVGNSPLHF	TGCGCCAGCACAATCCAGGGGGTGGGTAATTCACCCCTCCACTTT
.	.	TRBV6-5	TRBJ1-1	CASSYQQELNTEAFF	TGTGCCAGCAGTTACCAACAGGAACTGAACACTGAAGCTTTCTTT
.	.	TRBV19	TRBJ1-5	CASTSPVDTYSNQPQHF	TGTGCCAGTACGAGTCCCGTCGATACTTATAGCAATCAGCCCCAGCATTTT
.	once	TRBV18	TRBJ1-1	CASSPGQGNTEAFF	TGTGCCAGCTCACCCGGGCAGGGGAACACTGAAGCTTTCTTT
.	once	TRBV6-6	TRBJ1-2	CASRDGSYGYTF	TGTGCCAGCCGGGACGGATCCTATGGCTACACCTTC
TRBD2	once	TRBV11-2	TRBJ2-3	CASSLDRTSGRVSTDTQYF	TGTGCCAGCAGCTTAGACAGGACTAGCGGGAGGGTTAGCACAGATACGCAGTATTTT
.	.	TRBV30	TRBJ2-3	CAWSVLGSSTDTQYF	TGTGCCTGGAGTGTATTGGGCAGCAGCACAGATACGCAGTATTTT
TRBD1	.	TRBV6-1	TRBJ1-6	CASSEAQGGSPLHF	TGTGCCAGCAGTGAAGCGCAGGGGGGTTCACCCCTCCACTTT
.	.	TRBV7-2	TRBJ1-3	CASSLGPGGPSGNTIYF	TGTGCCAGCAGCTTAGGCCCGGGGGGGCCGTCTGGAAACACCATATATTTT
.	.	TRBV5-3	TRBJ2-2	CARSSDGDRRSTGELFF	TGTGCCAGAAGCAGCGACGGAGACAGAAGAAGCACCGGGGAGCTGTTTTTT
.	.	TRBV2	TRBJ2-5	CASNENQETQYF	TGTGCCAGCAACGAAAACCAAGAGACCCAGTACTTC
TRBD1	.	TRBV6-1	TRBJ1-2	CASRGTGRDGYTF	TGTGCCAGCCGGGGGACAGGGAGAGATGGCTACACCTTC
.	.	TRBV28	TRBJ2-7	CATFGGRTYEQYF	TGTGCCACCTTTGGGGGCAGGACCTACGAGCAGTACTTC
TRBD2	once	TRBV30	TRBJ2-7	CAWVPLAGPSYEQYF	TGTGCCTGGGTGCCCCTAGCGGGACCCTCCTACGAGCAGTACTTC
.	.	TRBV30	TRBJ1-2	CAWSQILGAGYTF	TGTGCCTGGAGCCAAATTTTGGGGGCTGGCTACACCTTC
.	.	TRBV29-1	TRBJ2-1	CSVEDRRMGESNEQFF	TGCAGCGTTGAAGATCGTCGGATGGGGGAATCCAATGAGCAGTTCTTC
TRBD2	.	TRBV2	TRBJ2-1	CASSVSRGLAGDPYNEQFF	TGTGCCAGCAGCGTTTCGAGGGGACTAGCGGGAGACCCTTACAATGAGCAGTTCTTC
TRBD1	.	TRBV11-3	TRBJ2-2	CASSPGQGLNTGELFF	TGTGCCAGCAGCCCGGGACAGGGACTGAACACCGGGGAGCTGTTTTTT
.	.	TRBV6-6	TRBJ2-7	CASSYPQSSYEQYF	TGTGCCAGCAGTTACCCTCAAAGCTCCTACGAGCAGTACTTC
.	once	TRBV4-1	TRBJ2-7	CASSPVGQISYEQYF	TGCGCCAGCAGCCCGGTCGGACAGATTTCCTACGAGCAGTACTTC
.	.	TRBV29-1	TRBJ2-7	CSVGGDSYEQYF	TGCAGCGTTGGAGGTGACTCCTACGAGCAGTACTTC
.	.	TRBV5-1	TRBJ1-2	CASSLEPTVNYGYTF	TGCGCCAGCAGCTTGGAGCCGACAGTCAACTATGGCTACACCTTC
TRBD1	.	TRBV25-1	TRBJ2-5	CASSGQRTGGAGETQYF	TGTGCCAGCAGTGGACAACGGACAGGGGGCGCGGGGGAGACCCAGTACTTC
TRBD1	.	TRBV5-4	TRBJ2-1	CASTKDREGRQFF	TGTGCCAGCACCAAGGACAGGGAAGGTCGTCAGTTCTTC
.	.	TRBV28	TRBJ1-1	CASSFPGPLDTEAFF	TGTGCCAGCAGTTTCCCCGGACCCCTGGATACTGAAGCTTTCTTT